These 21 T cell receptor beta chains came from one sample sequenced in a study of T cell responses to AZD1222 COVID-19 vaccine. Measured with immunoSEQ multiplex PCR; TCRdb has only the in-frame clones, and not every one. The table includes 80,000 or so clones, around 90% detected once. Sequenced here: peripheral blood, sampled on day 0 of AZD1222 vaccination. These receptor sequences come from an adult in good health.

The chain joins TRBV20-1 to TRBJ2-3; tentative D call: TRBD2 (5 bases). V lost 2 bases to trimming and J lost 6 bases, with 6 bases between them. CDR3 length: 11 amino acids. Looked up from germline, CDR1 is DFQATT and CDR2 is SNEGSKA (reference sequence). The DNA for the CDR3 is TGCAGTGCTAGACGGAGGGATACGCAGTATTTT. Its translation is CSARRRDTQYF.

This clone was detected a few times. This chain uses TRBV3-1 (or the pseudogene TRBV3-2) with TRBJ2-7; 7 bases are shared with TRBD2. The V segment lost 0 bases and the J segment 9 bases; nucleotides outside the gene matches: 2. From germline, CDR1 is LGHDT and CDR2 YNNKEL (reference sequence). The CDR3 consists of 12 residues. CDR3 protein: CASSQEASGQYF. CDR3 nucleotide sequence: TGTGCCAGCAGCCAAGAGGCTAGCGGGCAGTACTTC.

The chain is built from TRBV12-5 and TRBJ2-7; tentative D call: TRBD2 (5 bases). Germline loops: CDR1 LGHNT, CDR2 FRNRAP. The V end was cut by 6 bases, the J end by 6 bases, with 15 bases between. The CDR3 spans 13 residues. The CDR3 is CASGSGVLIEQYF. The CDR3 region has the DNA TGTGCTAGTGGCTCCGGGGTCCTAATCGAGCAGTACTTC.

This chain links TRBV3-1 (or the pseudogene TRBV3-2) with TRBJ2-2, with 13 nucleotides matching TRBD2. The germline V gene has CDR1 LGHDT and CDR2 YNNKEL (reference sequence). J was trimmed by 4 bases and V by 1 base; bases with no gene match: 3. The CDR3 is made up of 17 amino acids. The chain's CDR3 is CASSQAGLAGPTGELFF. The CDR3 DNA follows: TGTGCCAGCAGCCAAGCGGGACTAGCGGGACCCACCGGGGAGCTGTTTTTT.

CDR3 protein: CASSRDRRNTEAFF. CDR3 bases: TGTGCCAGCAGCCGCGACAGACGGAACACTGAAGCTTTCTTT. The genes are TRBV7-2 and TRBJ1-1; D possibly corresponds to TRBD1 (5 bases). Germline V gives CDR1 SGHTA, CDR2 FQGNSA. V dropped 5 bases and J dropped 1 base, with 11 bases sitting between them. The CDR3 runs to 14 residues.

The V and J genes are TRBV2 and TRBJ1-1; the D is unclear. Germline values: CDR1 SNHLY, CDR2 FYNNEI. The CDR3 covers 13 residues. Trimming left V 7 bases short and J 3 bases short, with 12 bases between. CDR3 residues: CASTGSWDTEAFF. The CDR3, as DNA: TGTGCCAGCACCGGCTCCTGGGACACTGAAGCTTTCTTT.

This clone was found once. The chain joins TRBV28 to TRBJ1-5; D gene uncertain. Germline assignment: CDR1 MDHEN and CDR2 SYDVKM. The CDR3 runs 12 residues. Between the trimmed V and J ends, which lost 7 bases and 5 bases, there was a span of 9 bases. CDR3 sequence reads: CASTGPDQPQHF. CDR3 in DNA: TGTGCCAGCACTGGCCCGGATCAGCCCCAGCATTTT. Complete variable domain (other parts from reference TRBV28 and TRBJ1-5): DVKVTQSSRYLVKRTGEKVFLECVQDMDHENMFWYRQDPGLGLRLIYFSYDVKMKEKGDIPEGYSVSREKKERFSLILESASTNQTSMYLCASTGPDQPQHFGDGTRLSIL.

J is TRBJ1-4 and V is TRBV6-1, with TRBD1 matching over 10 bases. The CDR3 is 16 amino acids. V lost 0 bases to trimming and J lost 5 bases; unmatched junction nucleotides: 3. The germline CDR1 and CDR2 sequences are MNHNS and SASEGT. CDR3 DNA: TGTGCCAGCAGTGAAGCGGGGGGACAGGGGAATGAAAAACTGTTTTTT. Encoded protein: CASSEAGGQGNEKLFF.

CDR3 nucleotides: TGTGCCAGCAGCCCCCACGGACAGGGGTTAATTTATGGCTACACCTTC. It encodes CASSPHGQGLIYGYTF. This rearrangement joins TRBV7-3 to TRBJ1-2; 9 bases fit TRBD1. The germline gives CDR1 SGHTA, CDR2 FQGTGA. This CDR3 comprises 16 residues. V shed 5 bases and J 5 bases; nucleotides not matched to a gene: 12.

This clone was recorded once. This chain links TRBV7-6 with TRBJ1-3, with no clear D. Germline V gene lookup returns CDR1 SGHVS and CDR2 FNYEAQ. The V end was cut by 3 bases, the J end by 0 bases, with 12 bases between. CDR3 length equals 16 residues. DNA of the CDR3: TGTGCCAGCAGCTTGGGTCAGGTGGGCTCTGGAAACACCATATATTTT. It is translated as CASSLGQVGSGNTIYF.

This clone was counted between two and nine times. The CDR3 protein is CAWSLPGQFNQPQHF. For the CDR3, the DNA is TGTGCCTGGAGTTTACCGGGACAGTTCAATCAGCCCCAGCATTTT. This sequence joins TRBV30 and TRBJ1-5; TRBD1 matches 7 bases. V gave up 2 bases and J gave up 3 bases; unmatched junction bases: 7. Germline V gene data show CDR1 as GTSNPN and CDR2 as SVGIG (reference sequence). There are 15 residues in the CDR3.

Worth noting for this clone: The junction and the germline gene differ at one end; a read error may be behind it. The J gene is TRBJ2-1, the V gene TRBV7-3, with 7 bases matching TRBD2. The CDR3 consists of 13 residues. Looked up from germline, CDR1 is SGHTA and CDR2 is FQGTGA. In DNA, the CDR3 is TGTGCCAGCAGCTCCACTAGCGCCGGAGATTTGGTCTTC. It yields the protein CASSSTSAGDLVF.

This sequence joins TRBV7-2 and TRBJ2-5; TRBD2 matches at 7 bases. CDR3 length: 16 amino acids. CDR1 is SGHTA, CDR2 FQGNSA, per germline. Trimming at V came to 1 base and at J to 1 base, leaving 6 bases not matched to a gene. The DNA for the CDR3 is TGTGCCAGCAGCTTAGTGTTAGCGGGCCTCCAAGAGACCCAGTACTTC. Amino acids: CASSLVLAGLQETQYF.

This chain uses TRBV7-9 with TRBJ1-5; D possibly corresponds to TRBD1 (5 bases). Looked up from germline, CDR1 is SEHNR and CDR2 is FQNEAQ (reference sequence). V shed 1 base and J shed 9 bases, with 19 bases lying between them. The CDR3 totals 16 residues. The DNA for the CDR3 is TGTGCCAGCAGCTTAGGGACCGGGGGAACCTTTCGGCCCCAGCATTTT. Protein: CASSLGTGGTFRPQHF.

The rearrangement joins TRBV5-4 to TRBJ1-2; no clear D gene. The CDR3 covers 14 residues. V was shortened by 4 bases and J by 0 bases, with 10 bases between the two germline ends. The germline V gene has CDR1 SGHNT and CDR2 YYREEE (reference sequence). CDR3 residues: CASSPWVANYGYTF. Written as DNA, the CDR3 is TGTGCCAGCAGCCCGTGGGTCGCTAACTATGGCTACACCTTC.

The chain recombines TRBV3-1 (or the pseudogene TRBV3-2) with TRBJ2-5; no definite D call. The germline V gene has CDR1 LGHDT and CDR2 YNNKEL (reference sequence). V was trimmed by 4 bases and J by 5 bases, leaving 11 bases between them. This CDR3 contains 13 residues. As DNA, the CDR3 is TGTGCCAGCAGCCCCTTTTTAGAGGAGACCCAGTACTTC. Protein: CASSPFLEETQYF.

The rearrangement uses TRBV4-2 and TRBJ2-7; 15 bases are shared with TRBD2. The length of the CDR3 is 15 residues. Losses at the gene ends were 5 bases for V and 4 bases for J; bases not matched to a gene: 3. Germline V gene data show CDR1 as LGHNA and CDR2 as YNFKEQ. CDR3 region: CASSSGLAGGYEQYF. DNA for the CDR3: TGTGCCAGCAGCTCTGGACTAGCGGGAGGGTACGAGCAGTACTTC.

The V call is TRBV19, the J call TRBJ2-1; 7 bases fit TRBD2. CDR1 is LNHDA and CDR2 is SQIVND in the germline V gene (reference sequence). This CDR3 is built from 15 residues. J was trimmed by 3 bases and V by 5 bases; bases with no gene match: 7. The CDR3 spells CASSPTGRRYNEQFF. CDR3 coding DNA: TGTGCCAGTAGTCCGACCGGGAGGCGCTACAATGAGCAGTTCTTC.

The V gene is TRBV7-2, the J gene TRBJ2-3; 14 bases fit TRBD2. This CDR3 comprises 17 residues. CDR1 is SGHTA and CDR2 is FQGNSA in the germline V gene. The ends lost 5 bases at V and 12 bases at J; junction bases unmatched: 16. CDR3 sequence reads: CASSTLSTSGRAPIQYF. CDR3 DNA sequence: TGTGCCAGCAGCACCTTATCGACTAGCGGGAGGGCCCCGATCCAGTATTTT.

The gene calls are TRBV6-2 or TRBV6-3 and TRBJ1-1; D is unresolved. V lost 2 bases and J lost 3, with 7 bases in between. Per germline, CDR1 MNHEY and CDR2 SVGEGT. The CDR3 has 13 residues. Here the CDR3 reads CASSYGEYTEAFF. CDR3 DNA: TGTGCCAGCAGTTACGGCGAGTACACTGAAGCTTTCTTT.

The chain is built from TRBV29-1 and TRBJ1-5; D unclear. V was cut by 2 bases and J by 7 bases, with 12 bases left in between. Germline V gene sequence: CDR1 SQVTM, CDR2 ANQGSEA. There are 13 residues in the CDR3. The CDR3 DNA is TGCAGCGTTGAAATTGGGATAGGGCAGCCCCAGCATTTT. This codes for CSVEIGIGQPQHF. The full variable domain, its missing parts supplied by reference TRBV29-1 and TRBJ1-5, is SAVISQKPSRDICQRGTSLTIQCQVDSQVTMMFWYRQQPGQSLTLIATANQGSEATYESGFVIDKFPISRPNLTFSTLTVSNMSPEDSSIYLCSVEIGIGQPQHFGDGTRLSIL.